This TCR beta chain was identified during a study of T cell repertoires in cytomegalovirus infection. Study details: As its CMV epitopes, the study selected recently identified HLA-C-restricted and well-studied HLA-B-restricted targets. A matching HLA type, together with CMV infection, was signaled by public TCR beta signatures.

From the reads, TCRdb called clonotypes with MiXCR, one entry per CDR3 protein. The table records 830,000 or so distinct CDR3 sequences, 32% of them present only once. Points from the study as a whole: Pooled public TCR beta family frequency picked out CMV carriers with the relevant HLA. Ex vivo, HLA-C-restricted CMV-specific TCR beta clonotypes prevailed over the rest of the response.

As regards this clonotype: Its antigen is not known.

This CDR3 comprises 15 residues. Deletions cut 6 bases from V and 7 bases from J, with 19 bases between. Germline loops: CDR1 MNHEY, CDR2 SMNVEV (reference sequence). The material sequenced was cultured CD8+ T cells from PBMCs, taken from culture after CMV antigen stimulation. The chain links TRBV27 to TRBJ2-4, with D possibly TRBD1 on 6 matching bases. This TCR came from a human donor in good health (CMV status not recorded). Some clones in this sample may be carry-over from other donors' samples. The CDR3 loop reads CASSPERRGANIQYF. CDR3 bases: TGTGCCAGCAGCCCGGAACGCAGGGGTGCGAACATTCAGTACTTC.